This TCR beta chain was profiled in a study of blood T cell repertoires in COVID-19. On the study more broadly: Acute-phase and convalescent COVID-19 samples originated in the United States, Italy and Spain. The analysed material was cDNA or gDNA that came from T cells, B-cell-depleted T cells, or PBMCs.

In the original analysis: How many nucleated cells were present was estimated from reference gene primer amplification. This table comes from immunoSEQ multiplex PCR, and its TCRdb copy is limited to in-frame clones, with some not included. V, J and clone size are taken as reported in that table, and D and trimming were inferred from the DNA itself. The sample lists 230,000 or so clones; roughly 84% were seen once. V dropped 4 bases and J dropped 2 bases, with 8 bases sitting between them. The germline V gene encodes CDR1 SEHNR and CDR2 FQNEAQ (reference sequence). The CDR3 runs 13 residues. The chain uses TRBV7-9 and TRBJ1-2; tentative D call: TRBD1 (6 bases). The origin of this receptor is a man aged 25-45 years with active or convalescent COVID-19. Sequences were obtained from peripheral blood. In nucleotides, the CDR3 is TGTGCCAGCAGCTCCAGGGGCAACTATGGCTACACCTTC. Amino acids: CASSSRGNYGYTF.